These 4 T cell receptor beta chains were sequenced from one sample in a study of PD-1 and CTLA-4 blockade in melanoma. Assay used: immunoSEQ multiplex PCR; TCRdb lists only in-frame clones, some missing. The sample includes tens of thousands of clones, roughly 88% of them seen just once. Sequencing used CD8+ T cells from peripheral blood, obtained before anti-PD-1 treatment. The receptors were sampled from a human donor with melanoma.

The chain has TRBV2 and TRBJ2-3, with D tentatively TRBD2 (6 bases). The germline V gene has CDR1 SNHLY and CDR2 FYNNEI. Trimming stripped 6 bases from V and 8 bases from J, with 15 bases between. The CDR3 runs 13 residues. CDR3 protein: CASRQDYMATQYF. CDR3 bases: TGTGCCAGCAGGCAGGACTACATGGCTACGCAGTATTTT. The whole variable domain, remainder taken from reference TRBV2 and TRBJ2-3, is EPEVTQTPSHQVTQMGQEVILRCVPISNHLYFYWYRQILGQKVEFLVSFYNNEISEKSEIFDDQFSVERPDGSNFTLKIRSTKLEDSAMYFCASRQDYMATQYFGPGTRLTVL.

This clone was seen a few times. This chain links TRBV7-9 with TRBJ1-2; 7 nucleotides match TRBD1. V dropped 8 bases and J dropped 4; count of bases not matched to a gene: 4. In germline, CDR1 is SEHNR, CDR2 FQNEAQ (reference sequence). CDR3 length: 12 amino acids. The CDR3: CASRGTVYGYTF. In DNA, the CDR3 is TGTGCCAGCCGCGGGACAGTCTATGGCTACACCTTC.

The chain links TRBV27 to TRBJ1-1; no firm D call. Per germline, CDR1 MNHEY and CDR2 SMNVEV (reference sequence). Trimming pared 6 bases from V and 6 bases from J, leaving 14 bases between. This CDR3 region has 13 residues. The CDR3 DNA sequence: TGTGCCAGCAGCCTGTCTCGTCTGGCTGAAGCTTTCTTT. This gives the protein CASSLSRLAEAFF.

The rearrangement joins TRBV2 to TRBJ2-7; TRBD1 agrees at 9 bases. The V segment lost 4 bases and the J segment 5 bases; nucleotides outside the gene matches: 21. Germline CDR1 is SNHLY and CDR2 is FYNNEI. The length of the CDR3 is 19 residues. The chain's CDR3 is CASSANLFEGTGFRHEQYF. The DNA of the CDR3 is TGTGCCAGCAGTGCTAATCTCTTCGAAGGGACAGGGTTTCGCCACGAGCAGTACTTC.